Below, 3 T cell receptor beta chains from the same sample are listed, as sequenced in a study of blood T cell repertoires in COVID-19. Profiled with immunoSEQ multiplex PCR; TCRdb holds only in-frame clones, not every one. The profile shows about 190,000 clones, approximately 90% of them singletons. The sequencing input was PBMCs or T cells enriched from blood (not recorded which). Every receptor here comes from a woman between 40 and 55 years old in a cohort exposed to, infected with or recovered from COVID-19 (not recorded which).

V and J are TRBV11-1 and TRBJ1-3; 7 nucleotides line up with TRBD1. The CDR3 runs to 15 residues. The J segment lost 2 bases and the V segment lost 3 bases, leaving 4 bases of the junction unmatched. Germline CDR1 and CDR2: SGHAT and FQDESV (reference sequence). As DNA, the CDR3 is TGTGCCAGCAGCTTTGACAGGGACCCTGGAAACACCATATATTTT. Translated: CASSFDRDPGNTIYF.

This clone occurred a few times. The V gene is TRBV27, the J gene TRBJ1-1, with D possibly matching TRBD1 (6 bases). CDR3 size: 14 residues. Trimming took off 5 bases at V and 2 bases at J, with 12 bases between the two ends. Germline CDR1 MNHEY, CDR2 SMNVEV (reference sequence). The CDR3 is CASSPQGFNTEAFF. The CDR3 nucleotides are TGTGCCAGCAGTCCACAGGGATTCAACACTGAAGCTTTCTTT.

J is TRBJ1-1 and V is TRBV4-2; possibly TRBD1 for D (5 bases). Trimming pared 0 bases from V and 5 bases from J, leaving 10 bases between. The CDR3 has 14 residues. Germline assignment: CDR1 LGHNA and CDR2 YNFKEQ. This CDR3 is CASSQELRGTEAFF. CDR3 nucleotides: TGTGCCAGCAGCCAAGAGCTTAGGGGAACTGAAGCTTTCTTT.